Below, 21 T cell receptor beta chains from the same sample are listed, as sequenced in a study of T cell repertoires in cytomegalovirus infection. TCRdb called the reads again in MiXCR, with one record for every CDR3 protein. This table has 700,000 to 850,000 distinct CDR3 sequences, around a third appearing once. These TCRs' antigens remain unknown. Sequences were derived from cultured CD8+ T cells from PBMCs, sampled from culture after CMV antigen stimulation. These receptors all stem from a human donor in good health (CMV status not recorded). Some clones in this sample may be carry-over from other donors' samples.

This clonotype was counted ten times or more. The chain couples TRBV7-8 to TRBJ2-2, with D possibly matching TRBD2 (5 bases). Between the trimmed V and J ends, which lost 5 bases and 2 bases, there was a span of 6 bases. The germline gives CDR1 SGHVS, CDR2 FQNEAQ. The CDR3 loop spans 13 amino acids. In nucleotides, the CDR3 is TGTGCCAGCAGCCGACTAAACACCGGGGAGCTGTTTTTT. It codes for CASSRLNTGELFF.

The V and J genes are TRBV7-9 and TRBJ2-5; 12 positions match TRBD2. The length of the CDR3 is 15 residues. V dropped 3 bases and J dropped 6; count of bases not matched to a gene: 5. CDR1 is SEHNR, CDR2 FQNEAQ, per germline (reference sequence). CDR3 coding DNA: TGTGCCAGCAGCTTTGCTAGCGGGGGGGCCCAGACCCAGTACTTC. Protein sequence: CASSFASGGAQTQYF.

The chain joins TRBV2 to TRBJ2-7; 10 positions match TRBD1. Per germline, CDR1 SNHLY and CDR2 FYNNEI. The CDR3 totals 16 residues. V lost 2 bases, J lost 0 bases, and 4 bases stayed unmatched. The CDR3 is CASSEPGQGGSYEQYF. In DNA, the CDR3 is TGTGCCAGCAGTGAACCCGGACAGGGGGGCTCCTACGAGCAGTACTTC.

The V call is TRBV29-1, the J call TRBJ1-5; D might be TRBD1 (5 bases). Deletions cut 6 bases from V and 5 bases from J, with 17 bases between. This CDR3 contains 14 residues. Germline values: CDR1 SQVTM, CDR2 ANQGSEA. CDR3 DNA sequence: TGCAGCGTGCGAGGGGTGCGTTTCGATCAGCCCCAGCATTTT. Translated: CSVRGVRFDQPQHF.

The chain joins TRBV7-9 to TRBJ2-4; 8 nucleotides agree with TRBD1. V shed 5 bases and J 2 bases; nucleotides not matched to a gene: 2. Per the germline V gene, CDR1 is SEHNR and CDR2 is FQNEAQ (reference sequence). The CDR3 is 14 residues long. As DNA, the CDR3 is TGTGCCAGCAGCGCAGGGGGCCCCAAAAACATTCAGTACTTC. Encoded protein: CASSAGGPKNIQYF. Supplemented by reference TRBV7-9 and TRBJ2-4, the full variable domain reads DTGVSQNPRHKITKRGQNVTFRCDPISEHNRLYWYRQTLGQGPEFLTYFQNEAQLEKSRLLSDRFSAERPKGSFSTLEIQRTEQGDSAMYLCASSAGGPKNIQYFGAGTRLSVL.

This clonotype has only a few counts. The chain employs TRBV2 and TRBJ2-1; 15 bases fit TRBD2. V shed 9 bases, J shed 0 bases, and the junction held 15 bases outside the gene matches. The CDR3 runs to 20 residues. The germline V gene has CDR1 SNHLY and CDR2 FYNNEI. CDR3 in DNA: TGTGCCAGGACCCCCTCCGGGACTAGCGGGGGGCCGAGCTCCTACAATGAGCAGTTCTTC. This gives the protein CARTPSGTSGGPSSYNEQFF.

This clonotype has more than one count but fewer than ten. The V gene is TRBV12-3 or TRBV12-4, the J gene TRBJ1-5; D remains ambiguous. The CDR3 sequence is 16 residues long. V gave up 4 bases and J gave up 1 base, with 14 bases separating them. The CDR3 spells CASSSPKTRSNQPQHF. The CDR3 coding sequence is TGTGCCAGCAGTTCCCCAAAGACACGGAGCAATCAGCCCCAGCATTTT.

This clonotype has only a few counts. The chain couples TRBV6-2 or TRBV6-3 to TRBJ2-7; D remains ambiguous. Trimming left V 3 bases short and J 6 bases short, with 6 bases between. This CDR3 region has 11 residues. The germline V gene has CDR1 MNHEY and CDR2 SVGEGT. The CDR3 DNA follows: TGTGCCAGCAGTTATTCTCGCGAGCAGTACGTC. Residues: CASSYSREQYV.

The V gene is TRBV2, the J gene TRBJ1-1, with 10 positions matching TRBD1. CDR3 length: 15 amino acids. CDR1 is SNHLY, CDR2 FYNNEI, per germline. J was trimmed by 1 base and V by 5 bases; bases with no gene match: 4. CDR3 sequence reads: CASSYRQGANTEAFF. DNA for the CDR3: TGTGCCAGCAGTTATCGACAGGGGGCGAACACTGAAGCTTTCTTT.

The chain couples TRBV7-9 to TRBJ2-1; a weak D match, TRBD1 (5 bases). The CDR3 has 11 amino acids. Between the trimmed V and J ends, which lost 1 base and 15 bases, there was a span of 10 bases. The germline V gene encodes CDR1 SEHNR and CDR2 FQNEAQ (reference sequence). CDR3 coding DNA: TGTGCCAGCAGCTTAGAGGGGTGGTGGTTCTTC. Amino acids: CASSLEGWWFF.

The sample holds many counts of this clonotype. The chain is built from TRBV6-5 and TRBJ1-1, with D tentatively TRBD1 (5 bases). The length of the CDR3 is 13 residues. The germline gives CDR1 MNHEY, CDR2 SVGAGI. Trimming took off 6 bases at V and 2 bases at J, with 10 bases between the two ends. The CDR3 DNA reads TGTGCCAGCAGCCAGACAGTCAACACTGAAGCTTTCTTT. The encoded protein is CASSQTVNTEAFF.

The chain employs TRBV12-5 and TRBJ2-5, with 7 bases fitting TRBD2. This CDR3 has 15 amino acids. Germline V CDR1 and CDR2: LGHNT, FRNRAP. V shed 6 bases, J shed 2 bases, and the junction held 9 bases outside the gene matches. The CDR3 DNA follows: TGTGCTAGTGGCATCTGGGAGGGGCGGCAAGAGACCCAGTACTTC. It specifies CASGIWEGRQETQYF.

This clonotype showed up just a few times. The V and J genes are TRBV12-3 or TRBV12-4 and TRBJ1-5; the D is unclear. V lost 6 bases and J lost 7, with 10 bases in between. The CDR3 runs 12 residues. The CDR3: CASSRNEQPQHF. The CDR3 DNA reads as TGTGCCAGCAGCAGGAATGAACAGCCCCAGCATTTT.

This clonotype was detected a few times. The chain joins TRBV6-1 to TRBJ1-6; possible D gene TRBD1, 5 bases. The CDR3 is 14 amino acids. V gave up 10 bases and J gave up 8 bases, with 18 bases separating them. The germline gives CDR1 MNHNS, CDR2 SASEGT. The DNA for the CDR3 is TGTGCCACCGTCGGGGGAAGCGGACATTCACCCCTCCACTTT. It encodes CATVGGSGHSPLHF.

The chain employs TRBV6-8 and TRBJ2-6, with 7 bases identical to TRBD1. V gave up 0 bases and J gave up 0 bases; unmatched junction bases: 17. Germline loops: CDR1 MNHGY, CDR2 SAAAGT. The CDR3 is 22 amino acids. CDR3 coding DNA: TGTGCCAGCAGTTACTCGATTGTTCCGAGACAGGGAAATCCCTCTGGGGCCAACGTCCTGACTTTC. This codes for CASSYSIVPRQGNPSGANVLTF.

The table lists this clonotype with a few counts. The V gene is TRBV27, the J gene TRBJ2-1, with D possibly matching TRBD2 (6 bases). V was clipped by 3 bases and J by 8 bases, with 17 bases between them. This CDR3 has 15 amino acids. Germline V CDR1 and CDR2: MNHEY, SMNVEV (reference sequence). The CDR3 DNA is TGTGCCAGCAGTTTCGGGAGCGTCACTAACGATGAGCAGTTCTTC. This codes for CASSFGSVTNDEQFF.

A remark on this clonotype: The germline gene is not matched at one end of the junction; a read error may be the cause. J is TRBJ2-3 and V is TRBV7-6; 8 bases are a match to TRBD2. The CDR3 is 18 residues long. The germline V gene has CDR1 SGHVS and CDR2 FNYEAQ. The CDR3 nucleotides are TGTGCTAGCAGCTTACGAGCGGGGGTCCCCCGTAGCACAGATAAGCAGTATTTT. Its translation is CASSLRAGVPRSTDKQYF.

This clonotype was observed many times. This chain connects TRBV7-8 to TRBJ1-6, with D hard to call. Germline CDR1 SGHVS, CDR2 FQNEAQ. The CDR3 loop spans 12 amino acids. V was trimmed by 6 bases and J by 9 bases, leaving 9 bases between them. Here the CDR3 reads CASSVAFSPLHF. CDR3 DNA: TGTGCCAGCAGTGTGGCGTTTTCACCCCTCCACTTT.

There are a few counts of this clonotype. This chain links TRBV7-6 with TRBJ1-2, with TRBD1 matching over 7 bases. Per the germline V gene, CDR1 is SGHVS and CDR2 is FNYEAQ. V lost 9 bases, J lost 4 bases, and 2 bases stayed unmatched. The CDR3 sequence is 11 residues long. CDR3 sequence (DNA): TGTGCCAGTACAGGGGCCTATGGCTACACCTTC. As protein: CASTGAYGYTF.

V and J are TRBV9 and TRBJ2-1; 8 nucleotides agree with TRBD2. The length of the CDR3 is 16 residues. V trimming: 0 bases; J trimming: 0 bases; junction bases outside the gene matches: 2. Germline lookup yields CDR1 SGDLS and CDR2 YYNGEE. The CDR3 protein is CASSVAGTSSYNEQFF. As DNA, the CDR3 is TGTGCCAGCAGCGTAGCGGGGACTAGCTCCTACAATGAGCAGTTCTTC.

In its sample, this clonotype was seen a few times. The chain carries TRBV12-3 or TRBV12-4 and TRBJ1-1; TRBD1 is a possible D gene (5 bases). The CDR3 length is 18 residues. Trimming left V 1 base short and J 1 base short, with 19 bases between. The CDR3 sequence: CASSLDLGHRFWNTEAFF. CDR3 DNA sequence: TGTGCCAGCAGTTTAGATCTAGGACACAGGTTCTGGAACACTGAAGCTTTCTTT.